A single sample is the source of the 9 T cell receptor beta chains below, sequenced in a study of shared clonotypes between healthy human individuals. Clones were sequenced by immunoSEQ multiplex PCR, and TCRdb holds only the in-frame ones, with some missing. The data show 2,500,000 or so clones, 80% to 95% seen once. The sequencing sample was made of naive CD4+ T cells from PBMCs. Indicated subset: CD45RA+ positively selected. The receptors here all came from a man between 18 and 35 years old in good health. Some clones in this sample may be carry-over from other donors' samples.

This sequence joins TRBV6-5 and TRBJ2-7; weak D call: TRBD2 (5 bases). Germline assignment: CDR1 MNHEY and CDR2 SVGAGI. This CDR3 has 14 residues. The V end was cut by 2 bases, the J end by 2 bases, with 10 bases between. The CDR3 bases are TGTGCCAGCAGTTACAAGGGAGCCGCCTACGAGCAGTACTTC. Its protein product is CASSYKGAAYEQYF.

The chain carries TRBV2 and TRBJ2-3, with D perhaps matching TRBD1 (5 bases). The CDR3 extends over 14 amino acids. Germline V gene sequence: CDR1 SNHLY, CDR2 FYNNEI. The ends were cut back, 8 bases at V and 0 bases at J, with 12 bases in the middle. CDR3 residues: CASGADISTDTQYF. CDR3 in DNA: TGTGCCAGCGGGGCGGATATTAGCACAGATACGCAGTATTTT.

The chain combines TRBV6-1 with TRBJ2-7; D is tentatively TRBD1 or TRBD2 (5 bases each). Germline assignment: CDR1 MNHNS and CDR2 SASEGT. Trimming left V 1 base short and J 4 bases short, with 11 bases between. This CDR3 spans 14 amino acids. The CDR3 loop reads CASSEGGNLYEQYF. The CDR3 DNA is TGTGCCAGCAGTGAAGGGGGGAACTTATACGAGCAGTACTTC.

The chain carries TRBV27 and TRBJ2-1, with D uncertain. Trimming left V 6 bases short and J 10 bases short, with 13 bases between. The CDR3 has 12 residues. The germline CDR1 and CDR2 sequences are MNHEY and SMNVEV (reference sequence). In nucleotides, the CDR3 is TGTGCCAGCAGGACTGCGTTGGGGGAGCAGTTCTTC. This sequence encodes CASRTALGEQFF.

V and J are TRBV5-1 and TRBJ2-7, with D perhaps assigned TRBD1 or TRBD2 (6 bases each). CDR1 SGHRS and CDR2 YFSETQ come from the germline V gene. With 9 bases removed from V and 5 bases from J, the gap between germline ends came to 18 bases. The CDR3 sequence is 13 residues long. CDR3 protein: CATKQGPGDEQYF. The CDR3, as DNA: TGCGCCACCAAACAGGGTCCGGGGGACGAGCAGTACTTC.

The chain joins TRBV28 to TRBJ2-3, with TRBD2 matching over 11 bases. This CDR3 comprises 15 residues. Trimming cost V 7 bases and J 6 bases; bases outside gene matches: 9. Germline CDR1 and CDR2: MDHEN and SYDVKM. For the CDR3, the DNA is TGTGCCAGCAAGGGTAGCGGGAGGGCCCCGGATACGCAGTATTTT. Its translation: CASKGSGRAPDTQYF.

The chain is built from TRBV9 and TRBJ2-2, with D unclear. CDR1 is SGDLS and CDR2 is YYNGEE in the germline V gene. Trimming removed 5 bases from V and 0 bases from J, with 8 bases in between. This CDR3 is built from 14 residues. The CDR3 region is CASRESSNTGELFF. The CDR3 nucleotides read TGTGCCAGCAGGGAGAGTTCGAACACCGGGGAGCTGTTTTTT.

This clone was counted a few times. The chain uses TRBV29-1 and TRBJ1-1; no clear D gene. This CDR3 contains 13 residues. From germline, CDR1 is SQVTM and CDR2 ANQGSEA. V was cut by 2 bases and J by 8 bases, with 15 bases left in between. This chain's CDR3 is CSVEPDGKREAFF. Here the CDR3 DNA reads TGCAGCGTTGAACCTGACGGGAAGAGGGAAGCTTTCTTT.

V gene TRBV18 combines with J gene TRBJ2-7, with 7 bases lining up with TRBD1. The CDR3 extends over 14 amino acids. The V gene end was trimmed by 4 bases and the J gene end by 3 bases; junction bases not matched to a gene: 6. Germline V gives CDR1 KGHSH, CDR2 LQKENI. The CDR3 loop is CASSLTGTDYEQYF. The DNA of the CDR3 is TGTGCCAGCTCACTAACCGGGACAGACTACGAGCAGTACTTC.